Listed below are T cell receptor beta chains from one sample, sequenced in a study of T cell changes during pregnancy in multiple sclerosis. TCRdb's table, derived via immunoSEQ multiplex PCR, lists solely in-frame clones and lacks some. Among approximately 100,000 clones, 90% to 95% were seen once, and the ten largest hold about 4.5%. This material consisted of peripheral blood, taken in the first trimester of pregnancy. The receptor set was obtained from a female donor with multiple sclerosis, enrolled in a pregnancy study. CDR3s include the opening cysteine and the closing phenylalanine or tryptophan. D genes are given only for firm matches. A row's size may be missing; if present it is once, few, many or a size class.

V gene,J gene,clone size,D gene,CDR3 protein,CDR3 DNA
TRBV7-8,TRBJ1-1,-,-,CASSLPGPGDTEAFF,TGTGCCAGCAGCTTGCCGGGTCCCGGAGACACTGAAGCTTTCTTT
TRBV6-1,TRBJ2-3,-,-,CASSESGASTDTQYF,TGTGCCAGCAGTGAAAGTGGGGCCAGCACAGATACGCAGTATTTT
TRBV7-6,TRBJ1-5,once,-,CASSMGPSNQPQHF,TGTGCCAGCAGCATGGGCCCGAGCAATCAGCCCCAGCATTTT
TRBV29-1,TRBJ2-3,-,TRBD1,CSVEDPRGDRVSTDTQYF,TGCAGCGTTGAAGATCCAAGGGGGGACAGGGTTAGCACAGATACGCAGTATTTT
TRBV4-2,TRBJ1-2,-,TRBD1,CASSLPGQGYGYTF,TGTGCCAGCAGCCTACCGGGACAGGGGTATGGCTACACCTTC
TRBV7-6,TRBJ2-1,-,-,CASSLGGGYGSNEQFF,TGTGCCAGCAGCCTGGGGGGGGGCTATGGTTCCAATGAGCAGTTCTTC
TRBV7-9,TRBJ2-5,-,TRBD1,CASSSQSGGQETQYF,TGTGCCAGCAGCTCCCAATCAGGGGGCCAAGAGACCCAGTACTTC
TRBV2,TRBJ1-6,few,TRBD1,CASTDRGTYNSPLHF,TGTGCCAGCACTGACAGGGGTACCTATAATTCACCCCTCCACTTT
TRBV27,TRBJ1-3,-,-,CASSFAGSGNTIYF,TGTGCCAGCAGTTTTGCAGGGTCTGGAAACACCATATATTTT
TRBV19,TRBJ2-3,-,-,CASSIDGGSTDTQYF,TGTGCCAGTAGTATAGATGGAGGTAGCACAGATACGCAGTATTTT
TRBV4-2,TRBJ2-3,-,-,CASSPNAEATDTQYF,TGTGCCAGCAGCCCCAACGCGGAAGCCACAGATACGCAGTATTTT
TRBV7-9,TRBJ1-5,few,-,CASSPRQVSNQPQHF,TGTGCCAGCAGCCCCAGACAGGTTAGCAATCAGCCCCAGCATTTT
TRBV27,TRBJ2-5,-,TRBD1,CASSSASTGLTQYF,TGTGCCAGCAGTTCCGCCTCGACAGGGCTGACCCAGTACTTC
TRBV27,TRBJ2-7,-,TRBD1,CASSAGTDNYEQYF,TGTGCCAGCAGCGCCGGGACAGACAACTACGAGCAGTACTTC
TRBV19,TRBJ1-5,-,-,CASLSVYSNQPQHF,TGTGCCAGTCTTTCAGTATATAGCAATCAGCCCCAGCATTTT
TRBV25-1,TRBJ1-2,few,TRBD1,CASSPLPGQGLPSGGYTF,TGTGCCAGCAGTCCCTTACCGGGACAGGGGCTGCCTTCCGGTGGCTACACCTTC
TRBV6-5,TRBJ1-2,-,TRBD1,CASSYGTAAVNYGYTF,TGTGCCAGCAGTTACGGGACAGCCGCCGTTAACTATGGCTACACCTTC
TRBV6-4,TRBJ2-3,-,TRBD2,CASSDGSSGGADTQYF,TGTGCCAGCAGTGACGGGTCTAGCGGGGGGGCAGATACGCAGTATTTT
TRBV9,TRBJ1-6,few,-,CASTDSPNSPLHF,TGTGCCAGCACGGACAGCCCTAATTCACCCCTCCACTTT
TRBV5-6,TRBJ1-3,-,-,CASSFADTIYF,TGTGCCAGCAGCTTCGCAGACACCATATATTTT
TRBV7-2,TRBJ2-7,-,TRBD1,CASSSDRAAYEQYF,TGTGCCAGCAGCTCGGACAGGGCGGCCTACGAGCAGTACTTC
TRBV6-6,TRBJ2-1,-,-,CATSNRTYNEQFF,TGTGCCACATCTAACAGAACCTACAATGAGCAGTTCTTC
TRBV6-1,TRBJ2-4,few,TRBD1,CASSEIGTGMYF,TGTGCCAGCAGTGAAATCGGGACAGGGATGTACTTC
TRBV2,TRBJ1-5,-,TRBD1,CASSERDRGPNQPQHF,TGTGCCAGCAGTGAACGGGACAGGGGTCCCAATCAGCCCCAGCATTTT
TRBV5-1,TRBJ1-2,-,-,CASSLMPGDYGYTF,TGCGCCAGCAGCTTGATGCCAGGGGACTATGGCTACACCTTC
TRBV5-4,TRBJ1-2,-,-,CASSLGGQSGVGYTF,TGTGCCAGCAGCTTGGGCGGACAGTCAGGGGTGGGCTACACCTTC
TRBV21-1,TRBJ2-5,-,-,CASSKGRGVTKETQYF,TGTGCCAGCAGCAAAGGTCGGGGGGTCACGAAAGAGACCCAGTACTTC
TRBV15,TRBJ1-1,-,-,CATSRGGDTEAFF,TGTGCCACCAGCAGGGGAGGGGACACTGAAGCTTTCTTT
TRBV30,TRBJ2-2,-,-,CAWTDTGELFF,TGTGCCTGGACGGACACCGGGGAGCTGTTTTTT
TRBV19,TRBJ2-7,-,TRBD1,CASSMGQGFLYEQYF,TGTGCCAGTAGTATGGGACAGGGGTTCCTCTACGAGCAGTACTTC
TRBV27,TRBJ2-3,-,-,CASSQAHWRDTQYF,TGTGCCAGCAGTCAAGCCCATTGGAGAGATACGCAGTATTTT
TRBV25-1,TRBJ1-3,once,TRBD1,CASTKDRSGNTIYF,TGTGCCAGCACAAAGGACAGGTCTGGAAACACCATATATTTT
TRBV7-9,TRBJ2-5,-,TRBD1,CASSSRDSNQETQYF,TGTGCCAGCAGCTCTCGGGACAGCAACCAAGAGACCCAGTACTTC
TRBV5-4,TRBJ2-7,-,-,CASSLGGTDYEQYF,TGTGCCAGCAGCTTGGGGGGCACGGACTACGAGCAGTACTTC
TRBV28,TRBJ2-7,-,TRBD1,CASSSTPGGSYEQYF,TGTGCCAGCAGTTCAACCCCAGGGGGATCCTACGAGCAGTACTTC
TRBV11-2,TRBJ1-2,-,-,CASSWGGNYGYTF,TGTGCCAGCAGCTGGGGGGGTAACTATGGCTACACCTTC
TRBV7-8,TRBJ1-3,-,-,CASSLESGQGNTIYF,TGTGCCAGCAGCTTAGAATCGGGACAAGGAAACACCATATATTTT
TRBV7-9,TRBJ1-5,-,-,CASSLDSSNQPQHF,TGTGCCAGCAGCTTAGACTCCAGCAATCAGCCCCAGCATTTT
TRBV7-9,TRBJ2-2,-,-,CASSLAFANTGELFF,TGTGCCAGCAGCTTAGCCTTTGCGAACACCGGGGAGCTGTTTTTT
TRBV6-6,TRBJ1-1,-,-,CASIQSGNTEAFF,TGTGCCAGCATCCAAAGCGGGAACACTGAAGCTTTCTTT
TRBV11-2,TRBJ2-5,-,TRBD2,CASSTGLAGETQYF,TGTGCCAGCAGCACGGGACTAGCGGGGGAGACCCAGTACTTC
TRBV25-1,TRBJ1-2,-,TRBD1,CASSELQGRGNGYTF,TGTGCCAGCAGTGAATTACAGGGGAGAGGGAATGGCTACACCTTC
TRBV9,TRBJ2-2,-,-,CASTAGSDTGELFF,TGTGCCAGCACGGCAGGGTCGGACACCGGGGAGCTGTTTTTT
TRBV6-6,TRBJ2-3,few,-,CASSYSRGGPDTQYF,TGTGCCAGCAGTTACTCGAGGGGGGGCCCAGATACGCAGTATTTT
TRBV6-5,TRBJ1-1,-,-,CASSYWRGEAFF,TGTGCCAGCAGTTATTGGCGGGGTGAAGCTTTCTTT
TRBV4-2,TRBJ1-3,-,-,CASSQGGRTLVSGNTIYF,TGTGCCAGCAGCCAAGGGGGGAGGACTCTTGTCTCTGGAAACACCATATATTTT
TRBV5-1,TRBJ2-4,-,-,CASSLEPPGLKNIQYF,TGCGCCAGCAGCTTGGAGCCCCCGGGACTGAAAAACATTCAGTACTTC
TRBV19,TRBJ2-1,-,TRBD2,CASSGYPGLANMYNEQFF,TGTGCCAGTAGTGGATATCCGGGACTAGCCAATATGTACAATGAGCAGTTCTTC
TRBV6-5,TRBJ2-7,once,-,CASSYSGQQYF,TGTGCCAGCAGTTACTCGGGCCAGCAGTACTTC
TRBV5-1,TRBJ2-5,once,TRBD2,CASSDGTSGKETQYF,TGCGCCAGCAGTGACGGGACTAGCGGCAAAGAGACCCAGTACTTC
TRBV19,TRBJ2-3,once,TRBD2,CASSMGITSGSSTDTQYF,TGTGCCAGTAGTATGGGCATCACTAGCGGGTCTAGCACAGATACGCAGTATTTT
TRBV6-5,TRBJ1-1,-,-,CASSYRGNTEAFF,TGTGCCAGCAGTTACCGGGGGAACACTGAAGCTTTCTTT
TRBV2,TRBJ2-5,-,-,CASSEWWAEYQETQYF,TGTGCCAGCAGTGAATGGTGGGCAGAGTACCAAGAGACCCAGTACTTC
TRBV30,TRBJ1-1,-,TRBD1,CAWSARARGPTGAFF,TGTGCCTGGAGTGCACGAGCCAGGGGGCCTACGGGTGCTTTCTTT
TRBV10-2,TRBJ2-1,-,TRBD2,CASMRIEVSGGSYNEQFF,TGCGCCAGCATGCGGATCGAGGTTAGCGGGGGCTCCTACAATGAGCAGTTCTTC